This T cell receptor (beta chain) was recovered during a study of blood T cell repertoires in COVID-19 (dated by TCRdb to about 2020). Concerning the study at large: Collaborator samples came from the United States, Italy and Spain and covered acute and convalescent phases of COVID-19. The prospective study material was composed of cDNA or gDNA derived from T cells, B-cell-depleted T cells, or PBMCs. Subjects who had been exposed to COVID-19, were actively infected with it, or had recovered from it provided the deeply sampled blood TCRbeta repertoires that made up the dataset. The repertoires were released in a freely available public database intended as a resource for research on the immune response to SARS-CoV-2. The samples were drawn from two sources: the first 160 participants of the ongoing ImmuneRACE study, and 950 to 1,500 subjects contributed by 6 global collaborators. A de-identified subject ID, COVID-19 status, age in years and sex were almost always included in the sample metadata. Where available, HLA class I and class II types were obtained from metadata supplied by the sample provider rather than from assay-based typing.

The collaborating institutions used their own protocols to collect whole blood in K2EDTA tubes. For TCRbeta analysis, collaborator samples were shipped as frozen whole blood, as isolated PBMCs, or as DNA extracted from either sample type. About this clone: It lacks a known antigen. There are no base qualities to consult, and no much larger clone falls within one base.

General study outcomes and caveats: The amount of clinical and demographic metadata varied by source and participant and was provided uncurated.

TCRbeta CDR3 regions were amplified from genomic DNA by means of the immunoSEQ Assay, a bias-controlled multiplex PCR. The source study handled its data this way. Within the assay, amplification of reference gene primers was used to estimate how many nucleated cells each sample contained. To quantify the absolute abundance of each unique TCRbeta CDR3 rearrangement, sequence reads were collapsed and filtered. For each sample, productive Simpson clonality was calculated as the square root of Simpson's diversity index over productive rearrangements. TCRdb took this table from immuneACCESS and kept in-frame rearrangements with V and J called. Such tables lack part of the clones; where checked against another copy, unresolved V genes explain under half of the gap, and the rest is unexplained. That table is the source of V, J and clone size, and D and trimming were worked out from the DNA. This sample holds around 140,000 clones; about 89% were observed only once. The ten largest clonotypes hold roughly 18% of the sample.

The CDR3 covers 13 residues, taking in both the cysteine and the phenylalanine. Only the CDR3 DNA is retained, 39 bases long and in frame from the first base. V sheds 2 bases and J sheds 5 bases, leaving 7 bases between their ends. The germline V gene specifies MNHEY as CDR1 and SVGEGT as CDR2. This receptor was taken from a man aged 45 to 65 with active or convalescent COVID-19. The sequencing sample was made of peripheral blood. The chain uses TRBV6-2 or TRBV6-3 and TRBJ1-5, with the D gene call left open. The nucleotide sequence reads as follows: TGTGCCAGCAGTTACACGGCGGATCAGCCCCAGCATTTT. Translated, this is CASSYTADQPQHF.